Shown below are 3 T cell receptor beta chains from a single sample sequenced in a study of long-term antiretroviral therapy in people with HIV. Researchers ran immunoSEQ v3.0 at survey level. The protocol was immunoSEQ multiplex PCR, while the TCRdb copy is restricted to in-frame clones and leaves out a portion. The table records roughly 27,000 clones, about 85% of them present only once. This sample comprised unsorted PBMCs, obtained 2.3 years after starting antiretroviral therapy. These receptors were obtained from a man aged 40-55 years with HIV.

This sequence joins TRBV11-3 and TRBJ1-1, with 11 bases identical to TRBD1. V lost 6 bases, J lost 5 bases, and 8 bases stayed unmatched. This CDR3 is 15 amino acids long. CDR1 is SGHNT and CDR2 is YENEEA in the germline V gene. The CDR3, as DNA: TGTGCCAGCAGAGCGGACAGGGGGCTATGGACTGAAGCTTTCTTT. This encodes CASRADRGLWTEAFF.

This clone was picked up one time. The V call is TRBV2, the J call TRBJ2-2, with D unresolved. CDR3 size: 15 residues. Trimming took off 4 bases at V and 0 bases at J, with 9 bases between the two ends. Germline assignment: CDR1 SNHLY and CDR2 FYNNEI. CDR3: CASSGANANTGELFF. Written as DNA, the CDR3 is TGTGCCAGCAGTGGGGCAAACGCGAACACCGGGGAGCTGTTTTTT.

This rearrangement joins TRBV6-1 to TRBJ2-2; 11 positions match TRBD2. The germline V gene has CDR1 MNHNS and CDR2 SASEGT. The CDR3 has 17 residues. V shed 0 bases, J shed 3 bases, and the junction held 3 bases outside the gene matches. CDR3 amino acids: CASSEAGTSGDTGELFF. DNA for the CDR3: TGTGCCAGCAGTGAAGCCGGGACTAGCGGTGACACCGGGGAGCTGTTTTTT.